This T cell receptor (beta chain) came from a study of CD8 T cells in Susac syndrome. An input of about 0.5 to 1 ug of RNA was subjected to reverse transcription using random hexamers. From the immunoSEQ multiplex PCR reads, TCRdb called clonotypes with MiXCR, one entry per CDR3 protein. Of approximately 140,000 distinct CDR3 sequences listed, over 75% were seen once; the top ten hold around 0.51%. Sequencing of TCR beta was undertaken in CD8+ and CD4+ T cells derived from blood. Material for sequencing was CD8+ T cells from PBMCs. This receptor was taken from a human donor with multiple sclerosis.

CDR3 nucleotides: TGTGCCAGCAGTTCTGGGGCTGAAGCTTTCTTT. This encodes CASSSGAEAFF. The chain employs TRBV7-9 and TRBJ1-1; no definite D call. Germline CDR1 is SEHNR and CDR2 is FQNEAQ (reference sequence). The CDR3 runs 11 residues. Trimming removed 6 bases at V and 6 bases at J, with 8 bases between. The full variable domain, with the rest looked up from reference TRBV7-9 and TRBJ1-1, is DTGVSQNPRHKITKRGQNVTFRCDPISEHNRLYWYRQTLGQGPEFLTYFQNEAQLEKSRLLSDRFSAERPKGSFSTLEIQRTEQGDSAMYLCASSSGAEAFFGQGTRLTVV.